This entry lists 17 T cell receptor beta chains sequenced from one sample in a study of blood T cells in healthy people across ages. The second PCR ran about 6 to 12 cycles with a sample-barcoded 5' primer and J-beta primers. TCRdb independently ran MiXCR on the 5' RACE reads; one entry per CDR3 protein. This sample has 1.5 million to 2 million distinct CDR3 sequences, with about 50% found just once. The sample comprised blood. The source of these receptors is a woman aged 40 to 50 in good health.

The chain's CDR3 is CASSPAGQSLEKLFF. CDR3 nucleotide sequence: TGCGCCAGCAGCCCAGCGGGCCAGTCTCTTGAAAAACTGTTTTTT. The chain employs TRBV4-3 and TRBJ1-4; D remains ambiguous. This CDR3 region has 15 residues. V lost 4 bases to trimming and J lost 7 bases, with 16 bases between them. Germline CDR1 and CDR2: LGHNA and YSLEER.

This clonotype was counted only a few times. The chain is built from TRBV7-2 and TRBJ2-4, with D maybe TRBD1 (7 bases). TRBJ2-7 matches the DNA end more closely, so the J call is doubtful. Germline V gene data show CDR1 as SGHTA and CDR2 as FQGNSA. This CDR3 contains 15 residues. CDR3 loop: CASSSRRGQRDEQYF. The CDR3, as DNA: TGTGCCAGCAGCTCGCGGAGGGGACAGCGGGACGAGCAGTACTTC.

CDR3 loop: CASSQGRSLNTEAFF. CDR3 DNA sequence: TGTGCCAGCAGTCAGGGAAGGTCATTGAACACTGAAGCTTTCTTT. The V call is TRBV27, the J call TRBJ1-1; possible D gene TRBD1, 5 bases. The CDR3 loop spans 15 amino acids. V lost 5 bases and J lost 0, with 13 bases in between. The germline CDR1 and CDR2 sequences are MNHEY and SMNVEV (reference sequence).

The rearrangement uses TRBV20-1 and TRBJ1-4; D is undetermined. The V gene lost 5 bases and the J gene lost 5 bases, with 12 bases spanning the gap. The CDR3 has 13 residues. The germline V gene encodes CDR1 DFQATT and CDR2 SNEGSKA (reference sequence). CDR3 DNA sequence: TGCAGTGCTCGCAGGTCCCCAAATGAAAAACTGTTTTTT. It translates to CSARRSPNEKLFF.

The chain recombines TRBV7-2 with TRBJ1-2; possible D gene TRBD1, 6 bases. CDR1 and CDR2 from the germline V gene are SGHTA and FQGNSA. V lost 5 bases to trimming and J lost 4 bases, with 17 bases between them. CDR3 size: 15 residues. The CDR3 protein is CASSDWGRDPYGYTF. Here the CDR3 DNA reads TGTGCCAGCAGCGATTGGGGGCGCGATCCCTATGGCTACACCTTC.

This clonotype was seen a few times. The chain couples TRBV6-1 to TRBJ2-7; D ambiguous. Germline CDR1 MNHNS, CDR2 SASEGT. V lost 0 bases and J 2 bases, leaving 5 bases between the germline ends. CDR3 length equals 13 residues. DNA of the CDR3: TGTGCCAGCAGTGAAGCTACCCCCTACGAGCAGTACTTC. Translation gives CASSEATPYEQYF.

V is TRBV7-2 and J is TRBJ1-1, with D possibly TRBD1 on 6 matching bases. The CDR3 consists of 17 residues. Germline V gives CDR1 SGHTA, CDR2 FQGNSA. The V end was cut by 2 bases, the J end by 2 bases, with 18 bases between. The chain's CDR3 is CASSLSRQGRINTEAFF. CDR3 sequence (DNA): TGTGCCAGCAGCTTAAGTCGGCAGGGGCGGATCAACACTGAAGCTTTCTTT.

V usage is TRBV29-1 and J usage is TRBJ2-1, with 8 bases fitting TRBD2. Germline lookup yields CDR1 SQVTM and CDR2 ANQGSEA. V lost 6 bases to trimming and J lost 3 bases; unmatched junction nucleotides: 4. The CDR3 is 13 residues long. CDR3 coding DNA: TGCAGCGTCAAGGCGGGGGGCTACAATGAGCAGTTCTTC. Translating gives CSVKAGGYNEQFF.

The J gene is TRBJ2-4, the V gene TRBV20-1, with a tentative D call TRBD1 (6 bases). Germline CDR1 is DFQATT and CDR2 is SNEGSKA (reference sequence). The CDR3 length is 16 residues. V lost 6 bases and J 7 bases, leaving 25 bases between the germline ends. DNA for the CDR3: TGCAGTGCCACGGTCCGGGACACCAATAGTCGCAACATTCAGTACTTC. This translates into CSATVRDTNSRNIQYF.

The chain couples TRBV4-3 to TRBJ2-1, with D tentatively TRBD2 (5 bases). This CDR3 has 12 amino acids. Germline V gene data show CDR1 as LGHNA and CDR2 as YSLEER. The V and J ends lost 4 bases and 8 bases respectively, with 9 bases between them. The CDR3 nucleotides are TGCGCCAGCAGCCTCGGGGAGTATGAGCAGTTCTTC. It codes for CASSLGEYEQFF.

This clonotype came up a few times. The chain uses TRBV6-5 and TRBJ2-5; D is ambiguous. Per the germline V gene, CDR1 is MNHEY and CDR2 is SVGAGI. The CDR3 covers 12 residues. Between the trimmed V and J ends, which lost 8 bases and 2 bases, there was a span of 9 bases. CDR3: CASYRSQETQYF. In nucleotides, the CDR3 is TGTGCCAGCTATAGGAGTCAAGAGACCCAGTACTTC.

The genes are TRBV20-1 and TRBJ2-1; 9 bases match TRBD2. Trimming removed 3 bases from V and 9 bases from J; junction bases left unmatched: 9. Germline V gene data show CDR1 as DFQATT and CDR2 as SNEGSKA (reference sequence). This CDR3 is 14 amino acids long. The CDR3 loop is CSASSGSSGAEQFF. The CDR3 nucleotides are TGCAGTGCTAGTTCGGGATCTAGCGGGGCTGAGCAGTTCTTC.

This clonotype has more than one count but fewer than ten. This rearrangement joins TRBV7-2 to TRBJ2-5; D possibly uses TRBD1 or TRBD2 (5 bases each). Germline V gene lookup returns CDR1 SGHTA and CDR2 FQGNSA. Trimming stripped 5 bases from V and 0 bases from J, with 13 bases between. The CDR3 contains 15 residues. This CDR3 reads CASSPIRDHQETQYF. The CDR3 DNA follows: TGTGCCAGCAGCCCAATCAGGGACCACCAAGAGACCCAGTACTTC.

As regards this clonotype: One end of the junction varies from germline; a read error may be responsible. The gene calls are TRBV5-1 and TRBJ2-1; D could derive from TRBD1 or TRBD2 (6 bases each). Germline values: CDR1 SGHRS, CDR2 YFSETQ. The CDR3 is 15 amino acids. The DNA of the CDR3 is TGCGCCAGCAAGGTGAGGAGGGGGGATTACTATGAGCTGTTCTTC. The encoded protein is CASKVRRGDYYELFF.

The chain combines TRBV20-1 with TRBJ2-1, with D perhaps TRBD1 (6 bases). Germline assignment: CDR1 DFQATT and CDR2 SNEGSKA (reference sequence). Trimming left V 8 bases short and J 3 bases short, with 14 bases between. The CDR3 spans 13 residues. The CDR3 DNA reads as TGCAGTCCCCGGGACAACCTCTACAATGAGCAGTTCTTC. It encodes CSPRDNLYNEQFF.

The chain couples TRBV7-2 to TRBJ1-1; TRBD1 is a possible D gene (5 bases). The CDR3 is 15 amino acids. V lost 3 bases and J 0 bases, leaving 11 bases between the germline ends. Looked up from germline, CDR1 is SGHTA and CDR2 is FQGNSA. CDR3 protein: CASSLGGGVNTEAFF. CDR3 bases: TGTGCCAGCAGCTTGGGGGGAGGGGTGAACACTGAAGCTTTCTTT. The full variable domain, completed using reference TRBV7-2 and TRBJ1-1, is GAGVSQSPSNKVTEKGKDVELRCDPISGHTALYWYRQSLGQGLEFLIYFQGNSAPDKSGLPSDRFSAERTGGSVSTLTIQRTQQEDSAVYLCASSLGGGVNTEAFFGQGTRLTVV.

This clonotype was seen ten or more times. The chain uses TRBV29-1 and TRBJ2-5; possibly TRBD1 for D (5 bases). Trimming left V 8 bases short and J 5 bases short, with 15 bases between. This CDR3 contains 12 residues. The germline V gene encodes CDR1 SQVTM and CDR2 ANQGSEA. The CDR3 coding sequence is TGCAGCCTTAAAGGGGCGGTGGAGACCCAGTACTTC. The encoded protein is CSLKGAVETQYF.